These T cell receptor beta chains were read from a single sample in a study of shared clonotypes between healthy human individuals. Repertoires were generated with immunoSEQ multiplex PCR, while TCRdb's copy carries only in-frame clones and drops some. The sample carries 2,500,000 or so clones, roughly 93% recorded once. Sequencing was carried out using naive CD4+ T cells from PBMCs. The receptors derive from a man between 18 and 35 years old in good health. Some clones in this sample may be carry-over from other donors' samples. CDR3s include the opening cysteine and the closing phenylalanine or tryptophan. For some rows the clone size is stated as once, few or many, or as a class when expanded; others skip it.

V | size | CDR3
TRBV25-1 | - | CASRTGVGETQYF
TRBV5-1 | - | CASSEGQPPNYGYTF
TRBV7-2 | - | CASTRPARGPPSTDTQYF
TRBV28 | - | CASRGGTSGAYEQYF
TRBV5-1 | - | CASSFLQVTDTQYF
TRBV27 | - | CASSLARGAGTGELFF
TRBV6-1 | - | CASSESGSQPQHF
TRBV27 | - | CASSDGIYNEQFF
TRBV28 | few | CASSRGSNQPQHF
TRBV6-5 | - | CASRQDRGNTEAFF
TRBV6-1 | - | CASSDWAAETQYF
TRBV9 | - | CASSLSTNRVTEAFF
TRBV6-1 | - | CASSENGPTYEQYF
TRBV5-5 | few | CASSSVQGRSTEAFF
TRBV5-8 | - | CASSLGSGGYEKLFF
TRBV15 | - | CATSTAPSASYEQYF
TRBV28 | - | CASSQPPYNEQFF
TRBV19 | - | CASSIVAGFSYEQYF
TRBV6-6 | - | CASSYSYEETQYF
TRBV15 | once | CATSRESRVGGYTF
TRBV7-9 | once | CASSAQLGGSYEQYF
TRBV27 | once | CASSLVSGEQFF
TRBV7-9 | - | CASSLGQREQETQYF
TRBV9 | - | CASSVTGGTGELFF
TRBV30 | - | CACGTGAYEQYF
TRBV9 | - | CASSEGATNEKLFF
TRBV9 | - | CASSAPEGFATNEKLFF
TRBV19 | once | CASRFSSGGLYEQYF
TRBV6-5 | - | CASSYRGRGYEQYF
TRBV10-3 | once | CAIRPSGGGTYEQYF
TRBV7-9 | - | CASSLDRVEEKLFF
TRBV28 | - | CASSLPGLASNTGELFF
TRBV5-4 | - | CASSLGLAGAEYEQYF
TRBV27 | - | CASSFRGYGYTF
TRBV5-1 | - | CASSPVTGTTEAFF
TRBV9 | - | CASSVGLDYPAETQYF
TRBV11-2 | - | CASSPRQWAEAFF
TRBV27 | - | CASKRQGEQYF
TRBV27 | - | CASTALTGGESNQPQHF
TRBV6-6 | few | CASSPGGEGYTF
TRBV5-1 | - | CASREQGTLSTDTQYF
TRBV28 | - | CASGRSYEQYF
TRBV7-6 | - | CASSLRSSGTATDTQYF
TRBV2 | - | CASSRTGDTQYF
TRBV5-1 | - | CASSLGGRNYNEQFF
TRBV9 | - | CASSRGGPYEQYF